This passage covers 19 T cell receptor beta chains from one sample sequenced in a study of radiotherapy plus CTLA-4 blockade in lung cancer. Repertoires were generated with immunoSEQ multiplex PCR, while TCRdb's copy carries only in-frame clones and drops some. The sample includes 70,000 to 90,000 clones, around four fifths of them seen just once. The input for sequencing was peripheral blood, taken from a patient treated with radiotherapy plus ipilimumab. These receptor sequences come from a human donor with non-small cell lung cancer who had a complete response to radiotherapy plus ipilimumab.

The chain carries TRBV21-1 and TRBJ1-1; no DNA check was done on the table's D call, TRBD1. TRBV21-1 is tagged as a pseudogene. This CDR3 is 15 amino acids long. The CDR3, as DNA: TGTGCCAGCAGCAGAGTAGACAGGGAATTATCTGAAGCTTTCTTT. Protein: CASSRVDRELSEAFF.

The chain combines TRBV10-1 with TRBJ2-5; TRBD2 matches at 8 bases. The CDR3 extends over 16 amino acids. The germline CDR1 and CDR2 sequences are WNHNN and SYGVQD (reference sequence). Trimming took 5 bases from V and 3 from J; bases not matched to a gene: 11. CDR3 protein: CASSSGGAGVEETQYF. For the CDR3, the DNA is TGCGCCAGCAGTTCCGGGGGAGCGGGAGTTGAAGAGACCCAGTACTTC.

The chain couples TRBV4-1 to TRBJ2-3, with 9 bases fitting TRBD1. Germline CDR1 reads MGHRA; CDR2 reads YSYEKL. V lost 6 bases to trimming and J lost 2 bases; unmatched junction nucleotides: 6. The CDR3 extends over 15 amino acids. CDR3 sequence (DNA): TGCGCCAGCAGGACCGGGACAGGGTTCACAGATACGCAGTATTTT. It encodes CASRTGTGFTDTQYF.

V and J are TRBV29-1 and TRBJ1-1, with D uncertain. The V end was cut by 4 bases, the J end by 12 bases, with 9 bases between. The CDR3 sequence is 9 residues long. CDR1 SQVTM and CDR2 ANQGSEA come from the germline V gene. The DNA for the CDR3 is TGCAGCGTTGCGCGCGAACCTTTCTTT. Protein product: CSVAREPFF.

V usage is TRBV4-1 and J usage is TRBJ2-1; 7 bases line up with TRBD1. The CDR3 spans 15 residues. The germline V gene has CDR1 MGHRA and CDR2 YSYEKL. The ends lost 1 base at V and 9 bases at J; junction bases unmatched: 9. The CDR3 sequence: CASSQGDRPTGEQFF. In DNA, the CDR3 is TGCGCCAGCAGCCAAGGGGACAGACCGACGGGTGAGCAGTTCTTC.

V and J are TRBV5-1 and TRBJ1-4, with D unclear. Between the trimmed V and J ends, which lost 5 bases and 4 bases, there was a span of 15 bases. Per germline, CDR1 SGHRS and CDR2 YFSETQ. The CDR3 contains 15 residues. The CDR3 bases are TGCGCCAGCAGTGACGATGGGGAGGTTAATGAAAAACTGTTTTTT. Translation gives CASSDDGEVNEKLFF. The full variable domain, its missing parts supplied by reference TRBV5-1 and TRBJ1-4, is KAGVTQTPRYLIKTRGQQVTLSCSPISGHRSVSWYQQTPGQGLQFLFEYFSETQRNKGNFPGRFSGRQFSNSRSEMNVSTLELGDSALYLCASSDDGEVNEKLFFGSGTQLSVL.

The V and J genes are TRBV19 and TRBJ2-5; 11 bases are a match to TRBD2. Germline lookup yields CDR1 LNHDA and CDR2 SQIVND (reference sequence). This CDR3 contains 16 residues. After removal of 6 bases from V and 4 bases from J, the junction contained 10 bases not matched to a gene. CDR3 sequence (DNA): TGTGCCAGTAGCCCTACTAGCGGGAGTTCCGCAGAGACCCAGTACTTC. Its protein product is CASSPTSGSSAETQYF.

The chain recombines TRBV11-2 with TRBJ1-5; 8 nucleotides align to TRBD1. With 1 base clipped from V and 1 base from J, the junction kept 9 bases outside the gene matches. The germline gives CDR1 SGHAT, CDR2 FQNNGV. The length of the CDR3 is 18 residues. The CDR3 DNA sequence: TGTGCCAGCAGCTTAGGAACGACAGGGGTGGGGAGCAATCAGCCCCAGCATTTT. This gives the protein CASSLGTTGVGSNQPQHF.

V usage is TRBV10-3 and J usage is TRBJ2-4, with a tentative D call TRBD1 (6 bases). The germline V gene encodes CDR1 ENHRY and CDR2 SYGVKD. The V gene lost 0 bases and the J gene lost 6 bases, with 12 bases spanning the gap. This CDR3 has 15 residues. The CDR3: CAISESNGQLNIQYF. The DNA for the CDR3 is TGTGCCATCAGTGAGTCGAACGGACAGCTAAACATTCAGTACTTC.

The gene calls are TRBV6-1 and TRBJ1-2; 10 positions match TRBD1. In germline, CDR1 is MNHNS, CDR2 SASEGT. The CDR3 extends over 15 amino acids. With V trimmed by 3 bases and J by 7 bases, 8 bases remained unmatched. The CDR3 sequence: CASSDDRGRFRGYTF. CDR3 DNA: TGTGCCAGCAGTGACGACAGGGGGCGCTTCCGTGGCTACACCTTC.

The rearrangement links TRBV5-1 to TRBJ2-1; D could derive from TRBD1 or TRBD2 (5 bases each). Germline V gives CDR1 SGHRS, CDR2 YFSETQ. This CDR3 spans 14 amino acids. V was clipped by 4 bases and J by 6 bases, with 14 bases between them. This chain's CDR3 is CASSTGTEGNEQFF. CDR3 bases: TGCGCCAGCAGCACCGGGACCGAAGGCAATGAGCAGTTCTTC.

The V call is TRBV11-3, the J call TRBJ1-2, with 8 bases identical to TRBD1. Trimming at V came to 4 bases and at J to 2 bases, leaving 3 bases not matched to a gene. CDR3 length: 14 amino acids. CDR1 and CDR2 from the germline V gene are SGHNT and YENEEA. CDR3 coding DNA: TGTGCCAGCAGCTCAAGGACAGGGAACTATGGCTACACCTTC. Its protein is CASSSRTGNYGYTF.

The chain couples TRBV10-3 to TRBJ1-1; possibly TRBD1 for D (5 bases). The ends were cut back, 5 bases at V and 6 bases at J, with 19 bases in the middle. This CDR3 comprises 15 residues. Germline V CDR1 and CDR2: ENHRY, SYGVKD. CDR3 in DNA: TGTGCCATCAGTAATACTAATACCAGGGTCCCTGAAGCTTTCTTT. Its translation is CAISNTNTRVPEAFF.

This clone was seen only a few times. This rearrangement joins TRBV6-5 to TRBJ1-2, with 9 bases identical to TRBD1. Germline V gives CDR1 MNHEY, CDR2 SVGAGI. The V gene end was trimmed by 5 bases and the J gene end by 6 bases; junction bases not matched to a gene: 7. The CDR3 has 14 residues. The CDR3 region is CASSEDRGINGYTF. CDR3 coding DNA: TGTGCCAGCAGTGAGGACAGGGGAATTAATGGCTACACCTTC.

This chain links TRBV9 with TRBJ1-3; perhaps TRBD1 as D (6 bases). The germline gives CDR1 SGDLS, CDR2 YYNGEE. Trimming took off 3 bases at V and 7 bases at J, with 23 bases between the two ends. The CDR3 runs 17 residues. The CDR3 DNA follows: TGTGCCAGCAGCGGTACTACGGGGGGCGGGGATCCGAACACCATATATTTT. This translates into CASSGTTGGGDPNTIYF.

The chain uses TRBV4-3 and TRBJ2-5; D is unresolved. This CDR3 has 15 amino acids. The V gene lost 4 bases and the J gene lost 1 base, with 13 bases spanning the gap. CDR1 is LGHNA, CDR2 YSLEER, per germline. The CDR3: CASSPNDLIQETQYF. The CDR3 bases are TGCGCCAGCAGCCCTAATGACCTTATCCAAGAGACCCAGTACTTC.

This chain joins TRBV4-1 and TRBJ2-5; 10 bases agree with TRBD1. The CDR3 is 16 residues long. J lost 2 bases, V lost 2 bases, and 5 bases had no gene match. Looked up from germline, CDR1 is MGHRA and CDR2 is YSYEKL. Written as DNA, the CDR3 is TGCGCCAGCAGCCAACCCCGGGACAGGGGTCAAGAGACCCAGTACTTC. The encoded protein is CASSQPRDRGQETQYF.

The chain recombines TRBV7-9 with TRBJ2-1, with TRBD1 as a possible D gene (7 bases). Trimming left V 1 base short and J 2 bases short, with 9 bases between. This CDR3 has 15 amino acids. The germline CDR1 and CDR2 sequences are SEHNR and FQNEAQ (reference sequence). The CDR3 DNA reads TGTGCCAGCAGCTTAGGCGGGACAGCCTACAATGAGCAGTTCTTC. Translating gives CASSLGGTAYNEQFF.

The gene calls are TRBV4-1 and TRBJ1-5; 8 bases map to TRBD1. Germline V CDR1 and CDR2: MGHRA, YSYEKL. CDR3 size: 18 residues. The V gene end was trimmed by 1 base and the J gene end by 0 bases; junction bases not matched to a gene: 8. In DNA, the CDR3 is TGCGCCAGCAGCCAAGGACGGGACAGGATTCTTAGCAATCAGCCCCAGCATTTT. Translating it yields CASSQGRDRILSNQPQHF.